This entry lists 23 T cell receptor beta chains sequenced from one sample in a study of T cell changes during pregnancy in multiple sclerosis. Produced via immunoSEQ multiplex PCR; TCRdb's table is partial and in-frame only. The data show 100,000 or so clones, 94% seen once. The material sequenced was peripheral blood, taken after pregnancy. The receptors were sampled from a female donor in good health, enrolled as a control in a pregnancy study.

The chain employs TRBV19 and TRBJ2-3; D is possibly TRBD1 (6 bases). The germline gives CDR1 LNHDA, CDR2 SQIVND (reference sequence). V dropped 3 bases and J dropped 1 base, with 14 bases sitting between them. This CDR3 contains 16 residues. The CDR3 DNA follows: TGTGCCAGTAGTATTCTCGCACAGGGCCGCACAGATACGCAGTATTTT. Encoded protein: CASSILAQGRTDTQYF.

The chain has TRBV2 and TRBJ2-2; 11 bases map to TRBD2. The CDR3 is 15 residues long. Per the germline V gene, CDR1 is SNHLY and CDR2 is FYNNEI. V lost 5 bases and J lost 9; bases outside the gene matches: 8. This CDR3 is CASSLTSGDHRELFF. CDR3 sequence (DNA): TGTGCCAGCAGTCTGACTAGCGGGGATCACCGGGAGCTGTTTTTT.

This clone was observed a few times. This chain joins TRBV29-1 and TRBJ1-1; no definite D call. The CDR3 consists of 14 residues. V was pared by 3 bases and J by 5 bases, with 16 bases between. CDR1 SQVTM and CDR2 ANQGSEA come from the germline V gene. The CDR3 loop reads CSVENVIRRTEAFF. CDR3 sequence (DNA): TGCAGCGTTGAGAATGTAATACGTCGGACTGAAGCTTTCTTT. Looking up the rest from reference TRBV29-1 and TRBJ1-1 gives the full variable domain: SAVISQKPSRDICQRGTSLTIQCQVDSQVTMMFWYRQQPGQSLTLIATANQGSEATYESGFVIDKFPISRPNLTFSTLTVSNMSPEDSSIYLCSVENVIRRTEAFFGQGTRLTVV.

CDR3 sequence reads: CASGLGGTTTDTQYF. Written as DNA, the CDR3 is TGTGCTAGTGGTTTGGGGGGGACTACCACAGATACGCAGTATTTT. The J gene is TRBJ2-3, the V gene TRBV12-5; 7 bases agree with TRBD2. The CDR3 runs 15 residues. Trimming at V came to 1 base and at J to 2 bases, leaving 3 bases not matched to a gene. Germline-derived CDR1 and CDR2 are LGHNT and FRNRAP.

V is TRBV6-1 and J is TRBJ2-3; tentative D call: TRBD2 (6 bases). Germline CDR1 and CDR2: MNHNS and SASEGT. CDR3 length: 15 residues. The V gene lost 0 bases and the J gene lost 3 bases, with 10 bases spanning the gap. The CDR3 loop is CASSEAGRLTDTQYF. In nucleotides, the CDR3 is TGTGCCAGCAGTGAAGCGGGGAGGTTAACAGATACGCAGTATTTT.

This rearrangement joins TRBV4-2 to TRBJ2-4, with D hard to call. Germline loops: CDR1 LGHNA, CDR2 YNFKEQ. Trimming stripped 0 bases from V and 2 bases from J, with 11 bases between. This CDR3 spans 16 amino acids. The CDR3 region is CASSQDLPRSKNIQYF. The CDR3 region has the DNA TGTGCCAGCAGCCAAGATCTTCCGCGTTCCAAAAACATTCAGTACTTC.

The V and J genes are TRBV7-2 and TRBJ2-3; 7 nucleotides align to TRBD2. V lost 2 bases to trimming and J lost 2 bases; unmatched junction nucleotides: 4. The CDR3 is made up of 15 amino acids. Germline CDR1 SGHTA, CDR2 FQGNSA. In DNA, the CDR3 is TGTGCCAGCAGCTTACGAGGGAGGGCCACAGATACGCAGTATTTT. This codes for CASSLRGRATDTQYF.

The chain employs TRBV7-2 and TRBJ1-2, with D tentatively TRBD1 (6 bases). The V gene lost 3 bases and the J gene lost 0 bases, with 17 bases spanning the gap. CDR3 length: 17 amino acids. Looked up from germline, CDR1 is SGHTA and CDR2 is FQGNSA. The CDR3 DNA sequence: TGTGCCAGCAGCTTTGGACAGCCGGGGCGGACTAACTATGGCTACACCTTC. Its translation: CASSFGQPGRTNYGYTF. Supplemented by reference TRBV7-2 and TRBJ1-2, the full variable domain reads GAGVSQSPSNKVTEKGKDVELRCDPISGHTALYWYRQSLGQGLEFLIYFQGNSAPDKSGLPSDRFSAERTGGSVSTLTIQRTQQEDSAVYLCASSFGQPGRTNYGYTFGSGTRLTVV.

V is TRBV7-2 and J is TRBJ2-1, with TRBD2 as a possible D gene (5 bases). Germline CDR1 and CDR2: SGHTA and FQGNSA. The V gene lost 5 bases and the J gene lost 15 bases, with 20 bases spanning the gap. The CDR3 totals 13 residues. This CDR3 is CASSTEVRGGPFF. The CDR3 region has the DNA TGTGCCAGCAGCACCGAGGTACGGGGTGGTCCGTTCTTC.

V and J are TRBV2 and TRBJ1-4, with no clear D. CDR1 is SNHLY and CDR2 is FYNNEI in the germline V gene. V was pared by 7 bases and J by 0 bases, with 9 bases between. The CDR3 contains 14 residues. CDR3: CASKSGSTNEKLFF. CDR3 bases: TGTGCCAGCAAATCAGGTTCAACTAATGAAAAACTGTTTTTT. The variable domain in full, completed from reference TRBV2 and TRBJ1-4, reads EPEVTQTPSHQVTQMGQEVILRCVPISNHLYFYWYRQILGQKVEFLVSFYNNEISEKSEIFDDQFSVERPDGSNFTLKIRSTKLEDSAMYFCASKSGSTNEKLFFGSGTQLSVL.

The CDR3 DNA follows: TGTGCCAGCAGCCCCGCGGTACGCTCTGGGGCCAACGTCCTGACTTTC. Translated, it gives CASSPAVRSGANVLTF. The chain is built from TRBV5-4 and TRBJ2-6; D is ambiguous. Germline CDR1 reads SGHNT; CDR2 reads YYREEE (reference sequence). V was shortened by 4 bases and J by 0 bases, with 11 bases between the two germline ends. This CDR3 has 16 residues. The full variable domain, rest sourced from reference TRBV5-4 and TRBJ2-6, is ETGVTQSPTHLIKTRGQQVTLRCSSQSGHNTVSWYQQALGQGPQFIFQYYREEENGRGNFPPRFSGLQFPNYSSELNVNALELDDSALYLCASSPAVRSGANVLTFGAGSRLTVL.

This chain connects TRBV5-4 to TRBJ2-7; TRBD1 aligns across 9 bases. This CDR3 has 14 amino acids. Germline V gives CDR1 SGHNT, CDR2 YYREEE (reference sequence). With 10 bases clipped from V and 5 bases from J, the junction kept 13 bases outside the gene matches. Written as DNA, the CDR3 is TGTGCCCGAAATTCCGGGACAGGGTACCACGAGCAGTACTTC. This sequence encodes CARNSGTGYHEQYF.

The chain carries TRBV5-5 and TRBJ1-4; no clear D. Germline V gene sequence: CDR1 SGHKS, CDR2 YYEKEE (reference sequence). The CDR3 contains 15 residues. V lost 5 bases to trimming and J lost 0 bases, with 11 bases between them. CDR3 amino acids: CASSLEAATNEKLFF. The CDR3 DNA reads TGTGCCAGCAGTCTCGAGGCTGCAACTAATGAAAAACTGTTTTTT.

V and J are TRBV11-3 and TRBJ1-1, with TRBD1 as a possible D gene (6 bases). This CDR3 comprises 13 residues. Trimming removed 5 bases at V and 1 base at J, with 8 bases between. CDR1 is SGHNT, CDR2 YENEEA, per germline. The CDR3 region has the DNA TGTGCCAGCAGCCAACAGGGGAACACTGAAGCTTTCTTT. This codes for CASSQQGNTEAFF. The complete variable domain, with remaining parts taken from reference TRBV11-3 and TRBJ1-1, reads EAGVVQSPRYKIIEKKQPVAFWCNPISGHNTLYWYLQNLGQGPELLIRYENEEAVDDSQLPKDRFSAERLKGVDSTLKIQPAELGDSAVYLCASSQQGNTEAFFGQGTRLTVV.

J is TRBJ2-7 and V is TRBV28; a possible D gene is TRBD2 (6 bases). V was trimmed by 1 base and J by 4 bases, leaving 11 bases between them. The CDR3 extends over 14 amino acids. Germline assignment: CDR1 MDHEN and CDR2 SYDVKM. In DNA form, the CDR3 reads TGTGCCAGCAGTTTATATGGTAGCGGTTACGAGCAGTACTTC. It yields the protein CASSLYGSGYEQYF.

The rearrangement links TRBV5-1 to TRBJ2-1; TRBD2 matches 7 bases. Per germline, CDR1 SGHRS and CDR2 YFSETQ. V gave up 6 bases and J gave up 2 bases; unmatched junction bases: 11. CDR3 size: 16 residues. CDR3 in DNA: TGCGCCAGCATCTCGGGACCAGCGGGGACCTACAATGAGCAGTTCTTC. Translated, it gives CASISGPAGTYNEQFF.

V is TRBV27 and J is TRBJ2-5; 10 bases are shared with TRBD2. Trimming cost V 6 bases and J 3 bases; bases outside gene matches: 4. Germline CDR1 reads MNHEY; CDR2 reads SMNVEV (reference sequence). This CDR3 comprises 14 residues. The chain's CDR3 is CASSPSGRKETQYF. CDR3 bases: TGTGCCAGCAGCCCTAGCGGGAGAAAAGAGACCCAGTACTTC.

The chain links TRBV6-1 to TRBJ2-1; 8 nucleotides align to TRBD1. V dropped 8 bases and J dropped 10; count of bases not matched to a gene: 16. The germline CDR1 and CDR2 sequences are MNHNS and SASEGT. The CDR3 has 15 amino acids. The CDR3 DNA sequence: TGTGCCAGCGACAGCCTGCAGGGGGCCGACCAAGAGCAGTTCTTC. Translation: CASDSLQGADQEQFF.

The genes are TRBV7-9 and TRBJ1-4, with a tentative D call TRBD1 (6 bases). Germline V gene lookup returns CDR1 SEHNR and CDR2 FQNEAQ (reference sequence). Trimming removed 5 bases from V and 3 bases from J, with 10 bases in between. The CDR3 runs 14 residues. The chain's CDR3 is CASSPQGPNEKLFF. The CDR3 DNA follows: TGTGCCAGCAGCCCTCAGGGGCCTAATGAAAAACTGTTTTTT.

CDR3 sequence (DNA): TGTGCCAGCAGCCTCAGGACGGGGGAGACCCAGTACTTC. Translating it yields CASSLRTGETQYF. This chain uses TRBV5-4 with TRBJ2-5; D is possibly TRBD2 (5 bases). CDR1 SGHNT and CDR2 YYREEE come from the germline V gene (reference sequence). This CDR3 comprises 13 residues. Trimming removed 4 bases at V and 5 bases at J, with 12 bases between.

This rearrangement joins TRBV6-5 to TRBJ1-5; D ambiguous. With 6 bases removed from V and 7 bases from J, the gap between germline ends came to 13 bases. The CDR3 loop spans 13 amino acids. Germline V CDR1 and CDR2: MNHEY, SVGAGI. The CDR3 coding sequence is TGTGCCAGCAGCCGAGGGTACCTCCAGCCCCAGCATTTT. Amino acid sequence: CASSRGYLQPQHF.

This rearrangement joins TRBV7-2 to TRBJ1-2; D is unresolved. V was cut by 1 base and J by 5 bases, with 17 bases left in between. CDR1 is SGHTA and CDR2 is FQGNSA in the germline V gene. The CDR3 has 16 amino acids. The CDR3 DNA reads TGTGCCAGCAGCTTAGACACGGGAAGGGAAGTTTATGGCTACACCTTC. Protein sequence: CASSLDTGREVYGYTF. The whole variable domain, remainder taken from reference TRBV7-2 and TRBJ1-2, is GAGVSQSPSNKVTEKGKDVELRCDPISGHTALYWYRQSLGQGLEFLIYFQGNSAPDKSGLPSDRFSAERTGGSVSTLTIQRTQQEDSAVYLCASSLDTGREVYGYTFGSGTRLTVV.

The chain combines TRBV5-1 with TRBJ2-2; TRBD1 is a possible D gene (5 bases). V lost 3 bases and J lost 6, with 12 bases in between. This CDR3 spans 14 amino acids. From germline, CDR1 is SGHRS and CDR2 YFSETQ. As DNA, the CDR3 is TGCGCCAGCAGCTCCACCGCAGGGTCCGGGGAGCTGTTTTTT. Amino acid sequence: CASSSTAGSGELFF.